The TCR beta chain under discussion was sequenced for a study of identical twins. TCRdb fed the 5' RACE reads into MiXCR, producing one record per CDR3 protein. The profile shows 450,000 or so distinct CDR3 sequences, about 14% of them singletons. Findings and limits, study-wide: Clonotypes of the beta chain that were abundant in cord blood carried fewer insertions (memory repertoires showed none). Beta out-of-frame sequences showed weaker excess twin sharing. Monozygotic twins shared more out-of-frame TCR alpha than recombination models predicted.

Trimming removed 6 bases from V and 4 bases from J; junction bases left unmatched: 14. Germline assignment: CDR1 DFQATT and CDR2 SNEGSKA (reference sequence). This CDR3 contains 16 residues. In this sample, this clonotype turned up a few times. Its cognate antigen is unknown. These data also featured in a second study, about yellow fever vaccine responses in identical twins.

The chain combines TRBV20-1 with TRBJ2-3, with 9 bases identical to TRBD2. The sample taken for sequencing was CD4+ T cells sorted from blood. This clonotype was obtained from a woman younger than 35 in good health. The CDR3 DNA is TGCAGTGCCCCACCGCCTAGCGGGAAAAGGGCAGATACGCAGTATTTT. Protein: CSAPPPSGKRADTQYF.